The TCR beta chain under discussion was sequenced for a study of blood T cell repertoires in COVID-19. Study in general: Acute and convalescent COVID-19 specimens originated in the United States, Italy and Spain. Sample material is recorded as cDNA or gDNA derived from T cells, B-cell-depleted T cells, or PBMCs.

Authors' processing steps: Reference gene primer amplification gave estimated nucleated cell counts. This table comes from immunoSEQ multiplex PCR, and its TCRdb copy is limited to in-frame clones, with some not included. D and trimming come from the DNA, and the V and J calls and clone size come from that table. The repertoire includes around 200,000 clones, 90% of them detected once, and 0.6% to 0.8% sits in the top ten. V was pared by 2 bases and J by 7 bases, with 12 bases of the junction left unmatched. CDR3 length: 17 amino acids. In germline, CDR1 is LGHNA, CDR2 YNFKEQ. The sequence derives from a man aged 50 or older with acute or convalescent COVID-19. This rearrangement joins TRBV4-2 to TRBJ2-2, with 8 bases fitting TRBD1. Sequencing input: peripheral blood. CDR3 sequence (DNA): TGTGCCAGCAGCCAACCATTCGGACAGGGTGGAGGCGGGGAGCTGTTTTTT. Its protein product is CASSQPFGQGGGGELFF.